These T cell receptor beta chains were read from a single sample in a study of OX40 agonist ivuxolimab in advanced cancers. TCRdb keeps only in-frame clones here, not all; method: immunoSEQ multiplex PCR. This table holds 30,000 to 40,000 clones, 70% to 90% found once. The source was CD4+ or CD8+ T cells sorted from blood, collected in a trial of the OX40 agonist ivuxolimab. The source of these receptors is an adult with an advanced solid tumor such as melanoma, head and neck, liver or kidney cancer. Each CDR3 is given with its conserved first and last residue. The order of the fields is J gene, clone size, V gene, D gene, CDR3 DNA, CDR3 protein. A D gene is named only where the DNA matches it firmly. Clone size is not always given. Where it is, it says once, few, many or a class for expanded clones.

J: TRBJ2-2; size: -; V: TRBV5-1; D: TRBD2; DNA: TGCGCCAGCACCGGGGGGGCCATCACCGGGGAGCTGTTTTTT; CDR3: CASTGGAITGELFF
J: TRBJ2-3; size: -; V: TRBV9; D: TRBD2; DNA: TGTGCCAGCAGCCCCCGGAGGAGCGGGGGGTATGCAGATACGCAGTATTTT; CDR3: CASSPRRSGGYADTQYF
J: TRBJ1-3; size: -; V: TRBV7-6; D: -; DNA: TGTGCCAGCAGCTCGACGGATGGAGCTGGAAACACCATATATTTT; CDR3: CASSSTDGAGNTIYF
J: TRBJ2-7; size: -; V: TRBV14; D: -; DNA: TGTGCCAGCAGCCAAGATGGGTACGAGCAGTACTTC; CDR3: CASSQDGYEQYF
J: TRBJ1-5; size: few; V: TRBV6-4; D: -; DNA: TGTGCCAGCAGTGAGACAGGAGGAGGGAATCAGCCCCAGCATTTT; CDR3: CASSETGGGNQPQHF
J: TRBJ2-1; size: -; V: TRBV6-4; D: TRBD2; DNA: TGTGCCAGCAGTGAGGTTCGGACTAGCGGGGGGAATGAGCAGTTCTTC; CDR3: CASSEVRTSGGNEQFF
J: TRBJ2-7; size: -; V: TRBV27; D: -; DNA: TGTGCCAGCAGCCAGACGGGGGGCATAAACGAGCAGTACTTC; CDR3: CASSQTGGINEQYF
J: TRBJ2-1; size: -; V: TRBV5-1; D: -; DNA: TGCGCCAGCAGCTTGGCTAGTGCAGGGGACAATGAGCAGTTCTTC; CDR3: CASSLASAGDNEQFF
J: TRBJ1-1; size: -; V: TRBV6-5; D: TRBD1; DNA: TGTGCCAGCAGTTCCGGGACAGGGGGCACTGAAGCTTTCTTT; CDR3: CASSSGTGGTEAFF
J: TRBJ1-1; size: few; V: TRBV6-1; D: -; DNA: TGTGCCAGCAGTGAAGCTCTAGGCCTGAGAAACACTGAAGCTTTCTTT; CDR3: CASSEALGLRNTEAFF
J: TRBJ1-1; size: -; V: TRBV30; D: -; DNA: TGTGCCTGGCGGTCGGGGAACACTGAAGCTTTCTTT; CDR3: CAWRSGNTEAFF
J: TRBJ1-5; size: -; V: TRBV6-5; D: -; DNA: TGTGCCAGCAGTCCGCCCACTAGTTATGGGGAGCCCCAGCATTTT; CDR3: CASSPPTSYGEPQHF
J: TRBJ2-1; size: -; V: TRBV12-5; D: TRBD1; DNA: TGTGCTAGCCAATCCGGGACAGGACCCGACAATGAGCAGTTCTTC; CDR3: CASQSGTGPDNEQFF
J: TRBJ1-5; size: -; V: TRBV5-6; D: -; DNA: TGTGCCAGCAGCGCATCCCCGGGTCAGCCCCAGCATTTT; CDR3: CASSASPGQPQHF
J: TRBJ1-2; size: -; V: TRBV9; D: -; DNA: TGTGCCAGCAGCATCAGGGACTCAGCTAACTATGGCTACACCTTC; CDR3: CASSIRDSANYGYTF
J: TRBJ2-7; size: once; V: TRBV10-3; D: -; DNA: TGTGCCGTCGGTAAGACCTACGAGCAGTACTTC; CDR3: CAVGKTYEQYF
J: TRBJ2-7; size: -; V: TRBV7-8; D: TRBD1; DNA: TGTGCCAGCAGCTTAACCCCCGCCGGGACAGCTTTCTACGAGCAGTACTTC; CDR3: CASSLTPAGTAFYEQYF
J: TRBJ1-4; size: once; V: TRBV27; D: TRBD1; DNA: TGTGCCAGCAGTCCCTGGGACAGCCTGGGTACTAATGAAAAACTGTTTTTT; CDR3: CASSPWDSLGTNEKLFF
J: TRBJ2-7; size: once; V: TRBV7-2; D: -; DNA: TGTGCCAGCAGCTCCGGGGGATCCTACGAGCAGTACTTC; CDR3: CASSSGGSYEQYF
J: TRBJ2-7; size: -; V: TRBV4-1; D: -; DNA: TGCGCCAGCAGCCAAGTGAGGACCCAGGTGGACTACGAGCAGTACTTC; CDR3: CASSQVRTQVDYEQYF
J: TRBJ2-1; size: -; V: TRBV7-9; D: -; DNA: TGTGCCAGCAGCTTAGGGTCGTTTTTATACAATGAGCAGTTCTTC; CDR3: CASSLGSFLYNEQFF
J: TRBJ2-2; size: -; V: TRBV4-2; D: -; DNA: TGTGCCAGCAGTTTTTCCACCGGGGAGCTGTTTTTT; CDR3: CASSFSTGELFF
J: TRBJ2-3; size: few; V: TRBV7-8; D: TRBD2; DNA: TGTGCCAGCAGCTTTCCCTTAGCGGGGGGGCCCACAGATACGCAGTATTTT; CDR3: CASSFPLAGGPTDTQYF
J: TRBJ2-7; size: -; V: TRBV5-6; D: -; DNA: TGTGCCAGCAGCTTGTGGGGGGCGCGCGACGAGCAGTACTTC; CDR3: CASSLWGARDEQYF
J: TRBJ2-2; size: -; V: TRBV10-1; D: TRBD2; DNA: TGCGCCAGCAGTGAACTAGCGGGGACCGGGGAGCTGTTTTTT; CDR3: CASSELAGTGELFF
J: TRBJ2-7; size: -; V: TRBV6-5; D: -; DNA: TGTGCCAGCAGTTACTCTGCCCCATTAACCTACGAGCAGTACTTC; CDR3: CASSYSAPLTYEQYF
J: TRBJ2-6; size: -; V: TRBV28; D: -; DNA: TGTGCCAGCAGTTTCCCAAGGGTCGCTGGGGCCAACGTCCTGACTTTC; CDR3: CASSFPRVAGANVLTF
J: TRBJ2-7; size: few; V: TRBV6-5; D: TRBD2; DNA: TGTGCCAGCAGTTACCGGACTAGCGGGGAAGGCGAGCAGTACTTC; CDR3: CASSYRTSGEGEQYF
J: TRBJ2-1; size: -; V: TRBV5-6; D: TRBD1; DNA: TGTGCCAGCAGCTTTCGACAGGGGAACAATGAGCAGTTCTTC; CDR3: CASSFRQGNNEQFF
J: TRBJ2-7; size: -; V: TRBV27; D: -; DNA: TGTGCCAGCACGTCGGGGGCCTCCTACGAGCAGTACTTC; CDR3: CASTSGASYEQYF
J: TRBJ1-1; size: -; V: TRBV2; D: -; DNA: TGTGCCAGCCCCAGAGGATTGTCGGGTGACACTGAAGCTTTCTTT; CDR3: CASPRGLSGDTEAFF
J: TRBJ2-7; size: -; V: TRBV9; D: -; DNA: TGTGCCAGCAGCGTACAAGCCTCCACCTACGAGCAGTACTTC; CDR3: CASSVQASTYEQYF
J: TRBJ1-3; size: -; V: TRBV21-1; D: -; DNA: TGTGCCAGCAGCAATGCCCCCGGGACAAGCCCCCTCTCTGGAAACACCATATATTTT; CDR3: CASSNAPGTSPLSGNTIYF
J: TRBJ2-3; size: -; V: TRBV7-9; D: -; DNA: TGTGCCAGCAGCGAACCGGGACGGCCGTTGGATACGCAGTATTTT; CDR3: CASSEPGRPLDTQYF
J: TRBJ2-1; size: -; V: TRBV2; D: TRBD2; DNA: TGTGCCAGCAGTGAAAAAGCGGGGGGCAACAGCGGCGAGCAGTTCTTC; CDR3: CASSEKAGGNSGEQFF
J: TRBJ1-6; size: -; V: TRBV28; D: -; DNA: TGTGCCAGCAGTTTATCAAGGGGGAAGAATTCACCCCTCCACTTT; CDR3: CASSLSRGKNSPLHF
J: TRBJ1-5; size: once; V: TRBV7-2; D: -; DNA: TGTGCCAGCAGCATTCAAATACCGGGACAAATCAATCAGCCCCAGCATTTT; CDR3: CASSIQIPGQINQPQHF
J: TRBJ2-2; size: -; V: TRBV4-2; D: TRBD2; DNA: TGTGCCAGCAGCCAAATAGCGGGGGTGAACACCGGGGAGCTGTTTTTT; CDR3: CASSQIAGVNTGELFF
J: TRBJ1-1; size: -; V: TRBV19; D: -; DNA: TGTGCCAGTAGTGAGGGGCCGTCGAACACTGAAGCTTTCTTT; CDR3: CASSEGPSNTEAFF
J: TRBJ2-3; size: -; V: TRBV4-1; D: -; DNA: TGCGCCAGCAGCCCATCGGGCAGTGGACCTAGCACAGATACGCAGTATTTT; CDR3: CASSPSGSGPSTDTQYF
J: TRBJ2-3; size: -; V: TRBV9; D: -; DNA: TGTGCCAGCAGCGTAGCCGGGGGGCGCTCCACAGATACGCAGTATTTT; CDR3: CASSVAGGRSTDTQYF
J: TRBJ2-7; size: -; V: TRBV7-2; D: -; DNA: TGTGCCAGCAGCTTAGGGAATTTAGAGCAGTACTTC; CDR3: CASSLGNLEQYF
J: TRBJ2-5; size: -; V: TRBV9; D: TRBD2; DNA: TGTGCCAGCAGCGGCCCGGGACTAGGTAAAGAGACCCAGTACTTC; CDR3: CASSGPGLGKETQYF
J: TRBJ2-2; size: -; V: TRBV10-1; D: TRBD2; DNA: TGCGCCAGCAGTAGACTAGCGGGGGGGAGCGACACCGGGGAGCTGTTTTTT; CDR3: CASSRLAGGSDTGELFF
J: TRBJ1-1; size: -; V: TRBV5-1; D: TRBD1; DNA: TGCGCCAGCAGCTTCAGGGACAGTAACACTGAAGCTTTCTTT; CDR3: CASSFRDSNTEAFF
J: TRBJ1-5; size: -; V: TRBV4-1; D: -; DNA: TGCGCCAGCACCACTCAGGACGGGATGGGGCAGCCCCAGCATTTT; CDR3: CASTTQDGMGQPQHF